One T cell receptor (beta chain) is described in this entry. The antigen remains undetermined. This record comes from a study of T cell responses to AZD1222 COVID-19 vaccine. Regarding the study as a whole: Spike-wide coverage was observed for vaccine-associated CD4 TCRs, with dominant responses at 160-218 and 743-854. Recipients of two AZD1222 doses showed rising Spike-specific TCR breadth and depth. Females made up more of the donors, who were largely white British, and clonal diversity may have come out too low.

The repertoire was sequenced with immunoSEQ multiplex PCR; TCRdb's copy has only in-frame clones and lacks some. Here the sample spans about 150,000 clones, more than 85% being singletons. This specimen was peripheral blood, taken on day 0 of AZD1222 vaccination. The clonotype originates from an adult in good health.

CDR3 in DNA: TGCGCCAGCAGCTTGAGGCAGGTGGGGGGAAATGAGCAGTTCTTC. Encoded protein: CASSLRQVGGNEQFF. J is TRBJ2-1 and V is TRBV5-1, with a tentative D call TRBD2 (6 bases). This CDR3 contains 15 residues. With 1 base removed from V and 7 bases from J, the gap between germline ends came to 15 bases. Per the germline V gene, CDR1 is SGHRS and CDR2 is YFSETQ.